Below are 28 T cell receptor beta chains sequenced from a single sample in a study of cytomegalovirus exposure and HLA in healthy donors. Primers for the PCR totalled 60 Vbeta and 13 Jbeta. Some clones are missing from TCRdb's copy, which holds only in-frame ones; the method was immunoSEQ multiplex PCR. The table lists 110,000 to 150,000 clones, 75% to 80% of them singletons. Sequencing was done on a sample of PBMCs. These receptor sequences come from a woman between 45 and 65 years old in good health and CMV-seronegative.

The rearrangement links TRBV7-9 to TRBJ2-7; D remains unclear. Per the germline V gene, CDR1 is SEHNR and CDR2 is FQNEAQ (reference sequence). The V gene lost 6 bases and the J gene lost 4 bases, with 10 bases spanning the gap. The CDR3 has 12 residues. The CDR3 nucleotides are TGTGCCAGCAGTAAGGAGTTTTACGAGCAGTACTTC. Translated: CASSKEFYEQYF.

The CDR3 sequence is CASSWLTGDTDTQYF. The CDR3 DNA is TGTGCCAGCAGTTGGCTGACGGGGGACACAGATACGCAGTATTTT. The gene calls are TRBV27 and TRBJ2-3, with D tentatively TRBD2 (6 bases). The CDR3 covers 15 residues. CDR1 is MNHEY, CDR2 SMNVEV, per germline (reference sequence). Trimming removed 4 bases from V and 2 bases from J, with 13 bases in between.

The V call is TRBV5-1, the J call TRBJ2-2; a weak D match, TRBD2 (5 bases). CDR1 and CDR2 (germline): SGHRS, YFSETQ. With 6 bases removed from V and 5 bases from J, the gap between germline ends came to 14 bases. The CDR3 is made up of 14 amino acids. The CDR3 region has the DNA TGCGCCAGCACGAACCAACCGGGGACCGGGGAGCTGTTTTTT. This encodes CASTNQPGTGELFF.

This clone was seen a single time. The rearrangement uses TRBV28 and TRBJ1-2; D is ambiguous. There are 12 residues in the CDR3. V lost 6 bases, J lost 6 bases, and 11 bases lay in between. Per the germline V gene, CDR1 is MDHEN and CDR2 is SYDVKM. DNA for the CDR3: TGTGCCAGCAGGCGTGAGGTGGATGGCTACACCTTC. It encodes CASRREVDGYTF.

This rearrangement joins TRBV7-2 to TRBJ1-2, with D perhaps matching TRBD1 (6 bases). V dropped 5 bases and J dropped 0 bases, with 10 bases sitting between them. CDR3 length: 14 residues. Germline V gene data show CDR1 as SGHTA and CDR2 as FQGNSA. CDR3 region: CASSRGGSNYGYTF. The DNA for the CDR3 is TGTGCCAGCAGCCGAGGGGGATCTAACTATGGCTACACCTTC.

V gene TRBV25-1 combines with J gene TRBJ2-7; 7 bases fit TRBD1. V was clipped by 0 bases and J by 2 bases; unmatched bases: 7. Germline V CDR1 and CDR2: MGHDK, SYGVNS. This CDR3 region has 16 residues. The CDR3 nucleotides read TGTGCCAGCAGTGAATATCTGACAGGGATGACCTACGAGCAGTACTTC. It encodes CASSEYLTGMTYEQYF.

The chain combines TRBV15 with TRBJ1-2, with 7 bases aligning to TRBD1. After removal of 2 bases from V and 6 bases from J, the junction contained 6 bases not matched to a gene. Germline assignment: CDR1 LNHNV and CDR2 YYDKDF (reference sequence). The CDR3 consists of 14 residues. CDR3 protein: CATSRPRTGDGYTF. CDR3 DNA: TGTGCCACCAGCAGACCCCGGACAGGAGATGGCTACACCTTC.

Notes on this clone: One end of the junction does not line up with germline, which may come from a read error. The V call is TRBV5-1, the J call TRBJ1-2; 9 bases map to TRBD1. The CDR3 covers 14 residues. The germline V gene has CDR1 SGHRS and CDR2 YFSETQ. Written as DNA, the CDR3 is TGCGCCGGCAGCCCCCGGGACAGGGTCTATGGCTACACCTTC. The encoded protein is CAGSPRDRVYGYTF.

Here the CDR3 DNA reads TGTGCCAGCAGCCGCGGACTAGCCTCCTACAATGAGCAGTTCTTC. It yields the protein CASSRGLASYNEQFF. The chain is built from TRBV28 and TRBJ2-1; 8 bases agree with TRBD2. The CDR3 is 15 residues long. CDR1 and CDR2 from the germline V gene are MDHEN and SYDVKM. V lost 6 bases and J lost 0; bases outside the gene matches: 4. Complete variable domain (other parts from reference TRBV28 and TRBJ2-1): DVKVTQSSRYLVKRTGEKVFLECVQDMDHENMFWYRQDPGLGLRLIYFSYDVKMKEKGDIPEGYSVSREKKERFSLILESASTNQTSMYLCASSRGLASYNEQFFGPGTRLTVL.

This clone appeared a few times. CDR3 sequence reads: CAISESWTGQNSPLHF. The CDR3 DNA is TGTGCCATCAGTGAGTCGTGGACAGGGCAAAATTCACCCCTCCACTTT. The chain employs TRBV10-3 and TRBJ1-6, with TRBD1 matching 8 bases. Germline V gene sequence: CDR1 ENHRY, CDR2 SYGVKD. CDR3 length: 16 amino acids. The V segment lost 0 bases and the J segment 7 bases; nucleotides outside the gene matches: 5.

This rearrangement joins TRBV28 to TRBJ1-5, with TRBD1 matching 7 bases. J gave up 7 bases and V 5 bases, and 11 bases lay outside the gene matches. The CDR3 contains 15 residues. Germline lookup yields CDR1 MDHEN and CDR2 SYDVKM. The CDR3 region is CASSRVQGRRQPQHF. The CDR3 coding sequence is TGTGCCAGCAGTCGCGTACAGGGGCGGAGGCAGCCCCAGCATTTT.

The chain is built from TRBV7-2 and TRBJ2-7; D call uncertain. The CDR3 contains 12 residues. Germline V lookup: CDR1 SGHTA, CDR2 FQGNSA. V was cut by 8 bases and J by 0 bases, with 8 bases left in between. CDR3 nucleotides: TGTGCCAGCTGCGAGAGCTCCTACGAGCAGTACTTC. Encoded protein: CASCESSYEQYF.

The chain is built from TRBV6-1 and TRBJ1-4, with 9 bases identical to TRBD1. Looked up from germline, CDR1 is MNHNS and CDR2 is SASEGT. This CDR3 region has 14 residues. V lost 5 bases to trimming and J lost 5 bases; unmatched junction nucleotides: 3. The CDR3 reads CASSNRGRNEKLFF. The CDR3 DNA is TGTGCCAGCAGTAACAGGGGGCGCAATGAAAAACTGTTTTTT.

The chain joins TRBV5-5 to TRBJ1-2, with 7 positions matching TRBD1. Germline trimming cut 1 base from V and 8 bases from J; bases unmatched to any gene: 8. The germline V gene encodes CDR1 SGHKS and CDR2 YYEKEE (reference sequence). This CDR3 has 14 amino acids. Here the CDR3 reads CASSLQGDGFGYTF. The DNA for the CDR3 is TGTGCCAGCAGCTTGCAGGGGGACGGTTTCGGCTACACCTTC.

The rearrangement links TRBV15 to TRBJ1-4, with 10 bases lining up with TRBD1. The CDR3 spans 14 residues. Trimming at V came to 3 bases and at J to 6 bases, leaving 1 base not matched to a gene. The germline V gene encodes CDR1 LNHNV and CDR2 YYDKDF (reference sequence). The CDR3 DNA follows: TGTGCCACCAGCAGCGACAGGGGGCATGAAAAACTGTTTTTT. Amino acid sequence: CATSSDRGHEKLFF.

The chain carries TRBV29-1 and TRBJ2-7; no reliable D call. Per germline, CDR1 SQVTM and CDR2 ANQGSEA. The V end was cut by 1 base, the J end by 3 bases, with 10 bases between. The CDR3 covers 13 residues. In DNA, the CDR3 is TGCAGCGTTGAAGTGGGCAGCAGCTACGAGCAGTACTTC. This gives the protein CSVEVGSSYEQYF.

In its sample, this clone was seen a few times. The rearrangement links TRBV21-1 to TRBJ1-5; TRBD1 is taken as the D call from the table, unchecked against the DNA. TRBV21-1 is a pseudogene. The length of the CDR3 is 18 residues. The CDR3 region is CASSKETGGLFSNQPQHF. CDR3 bases: TGTGCCAGCAGCAAAGAAACAGGGGGCCTGTTCAGCAATCAGCCCCAGCATTTT.

The CDR3 sequence: CASSQDKGGTGELFF. The CDR3 bases are TGCGCCAGCAGCCAAGACAAGGGAGGGACCGGGGAGCTGTTTTTT. V gene TRBV4-3 combines with J gene TRBJ2-2; 7 bases are shared with TRBD2. The V gene's germline CDR1 is LGHNA and CDR2 YSLEER. The CDR3 length is 15 residues. The ends lost 0 bases at V and 5 bases at J; junction bases unmatched: 3.

V usage is TRBV7-9 and J usage is TRBJ2-2; TRBD1 agrees at 7 bases. Germline V gene sequence: CDR1 SEHNR, CDR2 FQNEAQ (reference sequence). The CDR3 has 16 residues. With 4 bases clipped from V and 0 bases from J, the junction kept 5 bases outside the gene matches. Here the CDR3 reads CASSSWDSANTGELFF. The DNA for the CDR3 is TGTGCCAGCAGCTCCTGGGACAGCGCGAACACCGGGGAGCTGTTTTTT.

This chain joins TRBV4-3 and TRBJ2-3, with D possibly being TRBD1 (5 bases). CDR1 LGHNA and CDR2 YSLEER come from the germline V gene. This CDR3 has 15 residues. V lost 0 bases and J lost 5, with 12 bases in between. The chain's CDR3 is CASSQEGLRGDTQYF. The CDR3 nucleotides read TGCGCCAGCAGCCAAGAAGGCCTAAGGGGAGATACGCAGTATTTT.

The chain combines TRBV6-5 with TRBJ2-5; perhaps TRBD2 as D (6 bases). Trimming pared 4 bases from V and 5 bases from J, leaving 11 bases between. Germline V gene data show CDR1 as MNHEY and CDR2 as SVGAGI. The length of the CDR3 is 13 residues. CDR3: CASSLLAFETQYF. CDR3 sequence (DNA): TGTGCCAGCAGTTTGCTAGCGTTTGAGACCCAGTACTTC.

The sample holds a few counts of this clone. J is TRBJ2-5 and V is TRBV29-1; D gene ambiguous. V was clipped by 6 bases and J by 5 bases, with 13 bases between them. CDR1 SQVTM and CDR2 ANQGSEA come from the germline V gene. The CDR3 runs to 12 residues. The CDR3 region has the DNA TGCAGCGTCCAGGCCTCTCGGGAGACCCAGTACTTC. Protein: CSVQASRETQYF.

The chain couples TRBV5-1 to TRBJ2-7, with a weak D call TRBD1 (6 bases). Per germline, CDR1 SGHRS and CDR2 YFSETQ. The CDR3 extends over 16 amino acids. V was pared by 4 bases and J by 2 bases, with 19 bases between. The CDR3: CASSPDIGGRPYEQYF. DNA for the CDR3: TGCGCCAGCAGCCCGGACATAGGGGGTCGACCCTACGAGCAGTACTTC.

The J gene is TRBJ1-2, the V gene TRBV5-5; D might be TRBD1 (6 bases). CDR3 length: 14 amino acids. Germline lookup yields CDR1 SGHKS and CDR2 YYEKEE (reference sequence). The V end lost 1 base, the J end lost 5 bases, and 12 bases lay between the germline ends. The CDR3 DNA sequence: TGTGCCAGCAGCTTGCAGGGGTCAAAGTATGGCTACACCTTC. Amino acids: CASSLQGSKYGYTF.

This clone was recorded once. This chain joins TRBV6-4 and TRBJ2-3; 10 nucleotides line up with TRBD2. The V and J ends lost 4 bases and 3 bases, in that order; junction bases with no gene match: 4. This CDR3 comprises 15 residues. Germline CDR1 MRHNA, CDR2 SNTAGT. The CDR3 DNA sequence: TGTGCCAGCAGTGCACTAGCGGGGAGGACAGATACGCAGTATTTT. This gives the protein CASSALAGRTDTQYF.

J is TRBJ1-1 and V is TRBV4-1; D remains ambiguous. Germline CDR1 reads MGHRA; CDR2 reads YSYEKL. Trimming shortened V by 0 bases and J by 2 bases, and 10 bases separated the two germline ends. The CDR3 consists of 15 residues. The CDR3 loop reads CASSQDEADNTEAFF. Written as DNA, the CDR3 is TGCGCCAGCAGCCAAGATGAAGCGGACAACACTGAAGCTTTCTTT.

This chain uses TRBV5-1 with TRBJ1-2; 7 bases fit TRBD1. The V gene end was trimmed by 3 bases and the J gene end by 0 bases; junction bases not matched to a gene: 8. This CDR3 is built from 16 residues. Germline assignment: CDR1 SGHRS and CDR2 YFSETQ. In DNA form, the CDR3 reads TGCGCCAGCAGCTACGGGACAGCTAGAACTAACTATGGCTACACCTTC. It codes for CASSYGTARTNYGYTF.

The sample holds one count of this clone. The V and J genes are TRBV6-5 and TRBJ2-7; D unresolved. Germline V gene lookup returns CDR1 MNHEY and CDR2 SVGAGI. The germline V and J ends were trimmed by 0 bases and 6 bases, with 12 bases remaining between them. CDR3 length: 14 amino acids. The CDR3 DNA reads TGTGCCAGCAGTTACTCAACCGGCGGAATCGAGCAGTACTTC. Translation gives CASSYSTGGIEQYF.